Listed below are T cell receptor beta chains from one sample, sequenced in a study of T-cell memory formation after mild COVID-19. One entry per CDR3 protein results from TCRdb running MiXCR on the 5' RACE reads. Here the sample spans roughly 400,000 distinct CDR3 sequences, about 20% being singletons. The specimen sequenced was PBMCs or a T cell subset sorted from them (not recorded which). These receptors all stem from a young man who had mild COVID-19 (a few samples of this study predate the infection). Cell type and time point are not known. CDR3s include the opening cysteine and the closing phenylalanine or tryptophan. The D gene is left open where the match is weak. Clone sizes are given selectively: once, few, many, or a class where the clone is expanded.

j_call v_call d_call clone_size cdr3_nt cdr3_aa
TRBJ2-2 TRBV7-2 . few TGTGCCAGCAGCTCCTTAGCCCAGGGTCCCCGGGAGCTGTTTTTT CASSSLAQGPRELFF
TRBJ2-1 TRBV5-1 . many TGCGCCAGCAGCTTGGGTGGGGGGCAGAATGAGCAGTTCTTC CASSLGGGQNEQFF
TRBJ2-1 TRBV15 . many TGTGCCACCAGCAGCCTGATGCTCACAGACAATGAGCAGTTCTTC CATSSLMLTDNEQFF
TRBJ2-1 TRBV4-3 . few TGCGCCAGCAGCCAAGGACAGACTCCGATCTACAATGAGCAGTTCTTC CASSQGQTPIYNEQFF
TRBJ2-5 TRBV4-3 . . TGCGCCAGCAGCCAAGATGTGGCAGGACAAGAGACCCAGTACTTC CASSQDVAGQETQYF
TRBJ1-2 TRBV20-1 . few TGCAGTGCTCCTCGCCCGGGCCCCAGCTATGGCTACACCTTC CSAPRPGPSYGYTF
TRBJ1-3 TRBV6-6 TRBD1 few TGTGCCAGCAGGATACAGGGGCACTCTGGAAACACCATATATTTT CASRIQGHSGNTIYF
TRBJ2-3 TRBV6-6 TRBD2 . TGTGCCAGCAGTCCCGCCGGGACTAGCGTCGCAGATACGCAGTATTTT CASSPAGTSVADTQYF
TRBJ2-7 TRBV7-2 . . TGTGCCAGCAAACCTAGCAGCGGTGGGTACGAGCAGTACTTC CASKPSSGGYEQYF
TRBJ2-3 TRBV5-1 TRBD2 few TGCGCCAGCAGCTGGGGACTAGCGGCCTACACAGATACGCAGTATTTT CASSWGLAAYTDTQYF
TRBJ2-7 TRBV7-9 . . TGTGCCAGCAGCTTAGGAGAACAGGGACGAGTCTACGAGCAGTACTTC CASSLGEQGRVYEQYF
TRBJ2-1 TRBV6-2/TRBV6-3 . few TGTGCCAGCAGTACTCAGGGAGGTGAGCAGTTCTTC CASSTQGGEQFF
TRBJ2-7 TRBV4-2 . . TGTGCCAGCAGCCAAGGCCCAGGGACCTCCGGCAACGAGCAGTACTTC CASSQGPGTSGNEQYF
TRBJ1-1 TRBV29-1 . . TGCAGCGTTGAAGGACGGGCAGTGAACACTGAAGCTTTCTTT CSVEGRAVNTEAFF
TRBJ2-1 TRBV7-6 TRBD1 . TGTGCCAGCAGCTCCAAGACAGGGGGCAGCTATGAGCAGTTCTTC CASSSKTGGSYEQFF
TRBJ2-5 TRBV6-2/TRBV6-3 . . TGTGCCAGCAGGAGTATGGTGAACCAAGAGACCCAGTACTTC CASRSMVNQETQYF
TRBJ1-2 TRBV15 . few TGTGCCACCAGCAGAGGCCCCACTCGGGTTGAGGAGGGTGGCTACACCTTC CATSRGPTRVEEGGYTF
TRBJ2-3 TRBV4-3 . few TGCGCCAGCAGCCAAGATGTGGCTGCCTCGGATACGCAGTATTTT CASSQDVAASDTQYF
TRBJ2-5 TRBV4-3 . many TGCGCCAGCAGCCAAGTTGGGCAGGGGGGAGAGACCCAGTACTTC CASSQVGQGGETQYF
TRBJ2-1 TRBV5-1 . . TGCGCCAGCAGCCAGTCTAGCGACTCCTACAATGAGCAGTTCTTC CASSQSSDSYNEQFF
TRBJ2-5 TRBV5-1 TRBD2 . TGCGCCAGCAGCTTGGCCTTATCGGGGGGAGAGACCCAGTACTTC CASSLALSGGETQYF
TRBJ1-4 TRBV6-5 . . TGTGCCAGCAGTTACCGGTTTAATGAAAAACTGTTTTTT CASSYRFNEKLFF
TRBJ2-1 TRBV10-3 TRBD2 . TGTGCCATCATTGCCAGCGGGGGTTACAATGAGCAGTTCTTC CAIIASGGYNEQFF
TRBJ1-5 TRBV7-9 TRBD1 few TGTGCCAGCAGTTCTACAGGACAGGGCCCAGAGTCAAACAATCAGCCCCAGCATTTT CASSSTGQGPESNNQPQHF
TRBJ2-3 TRBV19 TRBD2 . TGTGCCAGTAGTATGACGGAGCGGGGCCTAGATACGCAGTATTTT CASSMTERGLDTQYF
TRBJ2-1 TRBV5-1 TRBD1 . TGCGCCAGCAGCCTGGGGACAGGGGGCCAGAATGAGCAGTTCTTC CASSLGTGGQNEQFF
TRBJ1-5 TRBV18 . few TGTGCCAGCTCACTACAGGCCCTAAGCAATCAGCCCCAGCATTTT CASSLQALSNQPQHF
TRBJ2-3 TRBV4-3 TRBD2 . TGCGCCAGCAGCCAAGGGGGTTCGGGTAGCGGGGGGCTCACAGATACGCAGTATTTT CASSQGGSGSGGLTDTQYF
TRBJ1-4 TRBV2 . few TGTGCCAGCACGATACGGGGGGCCTTGGTTAATGAAAAACTGTTTTTT CASTIRGALVNEKLFF
TRBJ2-1 TRBV6-2/TRBV6-3 . . TGTGCCTCTTTAAGGGCAGGAGTCTACAATGAGCAGTTCTTC CASLRAGVYNEQFF
TRBJ2-1 TRBV4-2 . few TGTGCCAGCAGCCAAGTTCCCCACGCCGAGCAGTTCTTC CASSQVPHAEQFF
TRBJ1-2 TRBV5-1 . many TGCGCCAGCAGCTCGGGGCAGGGAACCTATGGCTACACCTTC CASSSGQGTYGYTF
TRBJ1-3 TRBV6-5 . . TGTGCCAGCAGTTCCATTACGAGCTCTGGAAACACCATATATTTT CASSSITSSGNTIYF
TRBJ2-6 TRBV7-9 . . TGTGCCAGCAGGTCCGTTATGGGGGCCAACGTCCTGACTTTC CASRSVMGANVLTF
TRBJ1-1 TRBV4-1 . few TGCGCCAGCAGCCGACGTCGGGGAGAAGCTTTCTTT CASSRRRGEAFF
TRBJ1-5 TRBV6-6 . few TGTGCCAGCAGTTACTCGGCAGGGTACAATCAGCCCCAGCATTTT CASSYSAGYNQPQHF
TRBJ2-4 TRBV6-6 . few TGTGCCAGCAAACAGGACAACGACATTCAGTACTTC CASKQDNDIQYF
TRBJ1-6 TRBV12-3/TRBV12-4 . . TGTGCCAGCAGTTTCCGGGGGATTGGGTCACCCCTCCACTTT CASSFRGIGSPLHF
TRBJ1-4 TRBV12-3/TRBV12-4 . many TGTGCCAGCAGTTTTATAAATCAAGGAGAAAAACTGTTTTTT CASSFINQGEKLFF
TRBJ2-5 TRBV6-1 TRBD1 . TGTGCCAGCAGTGATGGGACAGAACAAGAGACCCAGTACTTC CASSDGTEQETQYF
TRBJ1-1 TRBV12-3/TRBV12-4 TRBD1 . TGTGCCAGCAGTTTACAGGGGGCGGTCACTGAAGCTTTCTTT CASSLQGAVTEAFF
TRBJ1-5 TRBV3-1 . many TGTGCCAGCAGCCATGATGACGTCCAGCCCCAGCATTTT CASSHDDVQPQHF
TRBJ1-6 TRBV9 TRBD1 . TGTGCCAGCAGCCCTGGGTTAACCAGGGGGGACTCTCCACCCCTCCACTTT CASSPGLTRGDSPPLHF
TRBJ2-1 TRBV11-3 . few TGTGCCAGCAGCTTAAGGGGGGGGGACAATGAGCAGTTCTTC CASSLRGGDNEQFF
TRBJ2-3 TRBV7-9 . many TGTGCCAGCAGCTTACAGACGGCGCAGTATACGCAGTATTTT CASSLQTAQYTQYF
TRBJ2-3 TRBV7-6 TRBD1 . TGTGCCAGCAGCCCCACAGGGGGCGCGACAGATACGCAGTATTTT CASSPTGGATDTQYF
TRBJ1-3 TRBV3-1 . few TGTGCCAGCAGCCATTCAGGGTCTGGAAACACCATATATTTT CASSHSGSGNTIYF
TRBJ2-1 TRBV7-2 . few TGTGCCAGCAGCTTGGCCGGCGGAGACTACAATGAGCAGTTCTTC CASSLAGGDYNEQFF
TRBJ1-4 TRBV5-5 TRBD1 . TGTGCCAGCAGCTTGGGGACAGGAGAAGAAGGGGAAAAACTGTTTTTT CASSLGTGEEGEKLFF
TRBJ1-3 TRBV5-1 . few TGCGCCAGCAGCTTGATCAGGAGCTCTGGAAACACCATATATTTT CASSLIRSSGNTIYF
TRBJ2-1 TRBV5-8 . . TGTGCCAGCACACGCGGGGTGAGCTCCTACAATGAGCAGTTCTTC CASTRGVSSYNEQFF
TRBJ1-1 TRBV20-1 TRBD1 few TGCAGTGCTAGAGATAGGACAGGGAGCACTGAAGCTTTCTTT CSARDRTGSTEAFF
TRBJ2-1 TRBV4-1 . . TGCGCCAGCAGCCAAGCTCTGGGCCCCTACAATGAGCAGTTCTTC CASSQALGPYNEQFF
TRBJ1-3 TRBV4-2 TRBD1 once TGTGCCAGCAGCGGTCCGGGACAGTTTTCTTTT CASSGPGQFSF
TRBJ1-2 TRBV29-1 . once TGCAGCGGTGACTCCTCCGGGTCTTCCGGCTACACCTTC CSGDSSGSSGYTF
TRBJ2-1 TRBV18 . . TGTGCCAGCTCACCAGGGCTCTCTGAGCAGTTCTTC CASSPGLSEQFF
TRBJ1-4 TRBV4-1 TRBD1 few TGCGCCAGCAGCCAAGAACGGGACAGCCTAAGTAATGAAAAACTGTTTTTT CASSQERDSLSNEKLFF
TRBJ1-2 TRBV9 . . TGTGCCAGCAGCGCCGGCGGAAACTATGGCTACACCTTC CASSAGGNYGYTF
TRBJ1-6 TRBV4-2 TRBD1 . TGTGCCAGCAGCCAAACCGGGACAGGGTGGACACCCCTCCACTTT CASSQTGTGWTPLHF
TRBJ2-3 TRBV7-9 . many TGTGCCAGCAGCTTATCAGAGGTGGATACGCAGTATTTT CASSLSEVDTQYF